These 18 T cell receptor beta chains originate from one sample sequenced in a study of cytomegalovirus exposure and HLA in healthy donors. The PCR made use of 60 Vbeta and 13 Jbeta primers. Only in-frame clones appear in the TCRdb table, and some are missing; sequencing was by immunoSEQ multiplex PCR. The sample shows 100,000 to 120,000 clones, 76% of them seen only once. Sequences were obtained from PBMCs. Receptors were obtained from a man younger than 40 in good health and CMV-seropositive.

The V call is TRBV5-6, the J call TRBJ1-1; no definite D call. V was shortened by 1 base and J by 8 bases, with 12 bases between the two germline ends. Germline CDR1 and CDR2: SGHDT and YYEEEE. This CDR3 has 13 residues. CDR3 in amino acids: CASSLYEFTEAFF. The CDR3 nucleotides are TGTGCCAGCAGCTTGTACGAGTTTACCGAAGCTTTCTTT.

This clone was counted a single time. The V gene is TRBV6-1, the J gene TRBJ2-1, with 10 bases matching TRBD2. The CDR3 has 14 amino acids. The germline V gene encodes CDR1 MNHNS and CDR2 SASEGT. V was clipped by 8 bases and J by 15 bases; unmatched bases: 16. DNA for the CDR3: TGTGCCAGCGGCCCTAGCGGGGGAGTTCTATTTGGGTTCTTC. As protein: CASGPSGGVLFGFF.

This sequence joins TRBV20-1 and TRBJ2-7; no firm D call. This CDR3 comprises 11 residues. The V gene lost 1 base and the J gene lost 7 bases, with 8 bases spanning the gap. CDR1 DFQATT and CDR2 SNEGSKA come from the germline V gene (reference sequence). CDR3 loop: CSARGRDEQYF. In DNA, the CDR3 is TGCAGTGCTAGAGGGAGAGATGAGCAGTACTTC.

The gene calls are TRBV4-3 and TRBJ2-7, with TRBD1 identical over 10 bases. The germline V gene has CDR1 LGHNA and CDR2 YSLEER. The CDR3 runs to 15 residues. Unmatched junction bases numbered 7, after V lost 4 bases and J lost 4 bases. CDR3 nucleotides: TGCGCCAGCAGCCCGGGGACAGGGGAAAGATACGAGCAGTACTTC. Protein sequence: CASSPGTGERYEQYF.

The V and J genes are TRBV27 and TRBJ2-1, with D perhaps matching TRBD1 (5 bases). The germline V gene encodes CDR1 MNHEY and CDR2 SMNVEV (reference sequence). V lost 4 bases, J lost 2 bases, and 15 bases lay in between. This CDR3 has 16 amino acids. This CDR3 is CASSSLVRAPYNEQFF. For the CDR3, the DNA is TGTGCCAGCAGTTCCCTCGTCAGGGCCCCCTACAATGAGCAGTTCTTC.

This clone was detected once. This rearrangement joins TRBV6-5 to TRBJ2-5; 7 bases are shared with TRBD2. The J call may not be correct, given that the DNA end is closer to TRBJ2-7. The CDR3 extends over 16 amino acids. Germline V gives CDR1 MNHEY, CDR2 SVGAGI. CDR3 coding DNA: TGTGCCAGCAGTTACTCATCCAGCGGGGCCTTGGGCGAGCAGTACTTC. Encoded protein: CASSYSSSGALGEQYF.

The chain joins TRBV5-5 to TRBJ1-2, with 8 bases identical to TRBD1. From germline, CDR1 is SGHKS and CDR2 YYEKEE (reference sequence). CDR3 length: 16 residues. The V and J ends lost 4 bases and 7 bases, in that order; junction bases with no gene match: 15. The CDR3 loop reads CASSPEGSGGDGGYTF. The CDR3 nucleotides are TGTGCCAGCAGCCCCGAAGGCTCAGGGGGCGACGGTGGCTACACCTTC.

The rearrangement uses TRBV30 and TRBJ1-5, with D perhaps TRBD1 (5 bases). CDR3 size: 14 residues. Trimming left V 0 bases short and J 2 bases short, with 8 bases between. CDR1 and CDR2 from the germline V gene are GTSNPN and SVGIG (reference sequence). CDR3 nucleotide sequence: TGTGCCTGGAGTGTATCGGGGGGCAATCAGCCCCAGCATTTT. It codes for CAWSVSGGNQPQHF. The full variable domain, rest sourced from reference TRBV30 and TRBJ1-5, is SQTIHQWPATLVQPVGSPLSLECTVEGTSNPNLYWYRQAAGRGLQLLFYSVGIGQISSEVPQNLSASRPQDRQFILSSKKLLLSDSGFYLCAWSVSGGNQPQHFGDGTRLSIL.

This rearrangement joins TRBV9 to TRBJ2-6, with 8 bases matching TRBD1. The CDR3 is made up of 20 amino acids. Germline CDR1 is SGDLS and CDR2 is YYNGEE. V trimming: 0 bases; J trimming: 0 bases; junction bases outside the gene matches: 11. CDR3 sequence reads: CASSVGSGGLRFSGANVLTF. In DNA, the CDR3 is TGTGCCAGCAGCGTAGGTTCAGGGGGCCTCCGATTCTCTGGGGCCAACGTCCTGACTTTC.

V gene TRBV5-4 combines with J gene TRBJ1-2, with D perhaps TRBD1 (5 bases). The germline CDR1 and CDR2 sequences are SGHNT and YYREEE (reference sequence). The V end lost 6 bases, the J end lost 3 bases, and 15 bases lay between the germline ends. The CDR3 contains 14 residues. The CDR3 DNA follows: TGTGCCAGCAACCGAGGCGCAGGGTACTATGGCTACACCTTC. It specifies CASNRGAGYYGYTF.

The chain uses TRBV19 and TRBJ1-1; 7 bases align to TRBD1. After removal of 2 bases from V and 6 bases from J, the junction contained 12 bases not matched to a gene. This CDR3 has 16 amino acids. From germline, CDR1 is LNHDA and CDR2 SQIVND (reference sequence). The CDR3 sequence: CASSIRARQGSPEAFF. CDR3 in DNA: TGTGCCAGTAGTATACGGGCCAGACAGGGAAGCCCTGAAGCTTTCTTT.

This clone was recorded a few times. The chain couples TRBV6-5 to TRBJ1-1; TRBD1 might be the D (6 bases). Trimming cost V 6 bases and J 5 bases, with 13 bases left between them. This CDR3 spans 13 amino acids. Germline-derived CDR1 and CDR2 are MNHEY and SVGAGI. CDR3 DNA sequence: TGTGCCAGCAGCCGCCAGAGGGGGACTGAAGCTTTCTTT. This translates into CASSRQRGTEAFF.

V gene TRBV9 combines with J gene TRBJ2-7, with TRBD2 matching over 8 bases. V lost 0 bases to trimming and J lost 4 bases; unmatched junction nucleotides: 6. The CDR3 length is 15 residues. Germline-derived CDR1 and CDR2 are SGDLS and YYNGEE. CDR3 sequence (DNA): TGTGCCAGCAGCGTAGACGGGGGGGCCGGATACGAGCAGTACTTC. The encoded protein is CASSVDGGAGYEQYF. Together with reference TRBV9 and TRBJ2-7, the CDR3 gives the full variable domain: DSGVTQTPKHLITATGQRVTLRCSPRSGDLSVYWYQQSLDQGLQFLIQYYNGEERAKGNILERFSAQQFPDLHSELNLSSLELGDSALYFCASSVDGGAGYEQYFGPGTRLTVT.

The chain employs TRBV12-5 and TRBJ2-1, with a weak D call TRBD2 (6 bases). Trimming took off 7 bases at V and 7 bases at J, with 26 bases between the two ends. The CDR3 covers 17 residues. CDR1 is LGHNT, CDR2 FRNRAP, per germline. CDR3 DNA: TGTGCTAGTGCCCTCTCCCCGGGACTTCCCCGCGGGAATGAGCAGTTCTTC. Protein product: CASALSPGLPRGNEQFF.

This clone was recorded a few times. The rearrangement links TRBV5-6 to TRBJ1-1; TRBD1 is a possible D gene (6 bases). This CDR3 contains 14 residues. V lost 5 bases to trimming and J lost 5 bases, with 16 bases between them. CDR1 SGHDT and CDR2 YYEEEE come from the germline V gene. Written as DNA, the CDR3 is TGTGCCAGCAGTCACGACAGGAGGTGGACTGAAGCTTTCTTT. This encodes CASSHDRRWTEAFF. Full variable domain (remainder filled in from reference TRBV5-6 and TRBJ1-1): DAGVTQSPTHLIKTRGQQVTLRCSPKSGHDTVSWYQQALGQGPQFIFQYYEEEERQRGNFPDRFSGHQFPNYSSELNVNALLLGDSALYLCASSHDRRWTEAFFGQGTRLTVV.

V usage is TRBV27 and J usage is TRBJ2-1; 10 bases match TRBD1. Germline lookup yields CDR1 MNHEY and CDR2 SMNVEV (reference sequence). Trimming removed 3 bases from V and 4 bases from J; junction bases left unmatched: 3. The CDR3 is 15 amino acids. CDR3 protein: CASSFGTGVYNEQFF. The CDR3 bases are TGTGCCAGCAGTTTCGGGACAGGGGTTTACAATGAGCAGTTCTTC.

This clone was detected only once. This sequence joins TRBV5-1 and TRBJ2-1, with 9 bases identical to TRBD2. J gave up 7 bases and V 1 base, and 6 bases lay outside the gene matches. Looked up from germline, CDR1 is SGHRS and CDR2 is YFSETQ. The CDR3 length is 15 residues. CDR3 sequence reads: CASSLTAGGPNEQFF. In DNA, the CDR3 is TGCGCCAGCAGCTTGACTGCGGGGGGGCCTAATGAGCAGTTCTTC.

This chain joins TRBV6-1 and TRBJ1-5; D may be TRBD1 (5 bases). Between the trimmed V and J ends, which lost 6 bases and 3 bases, there was a span of 9 bases. CDR1 is MNHNS and CDR2 is SASEGT in the germline V gene. The CDR3 loop spans 13 amino acids. The CDR3 loop is CASSGDFNQPQHF. The CDR3 nucleotides read TGTGCCAGCAGCGGGGACTTCAATCAGCCCCAGCATTTT.